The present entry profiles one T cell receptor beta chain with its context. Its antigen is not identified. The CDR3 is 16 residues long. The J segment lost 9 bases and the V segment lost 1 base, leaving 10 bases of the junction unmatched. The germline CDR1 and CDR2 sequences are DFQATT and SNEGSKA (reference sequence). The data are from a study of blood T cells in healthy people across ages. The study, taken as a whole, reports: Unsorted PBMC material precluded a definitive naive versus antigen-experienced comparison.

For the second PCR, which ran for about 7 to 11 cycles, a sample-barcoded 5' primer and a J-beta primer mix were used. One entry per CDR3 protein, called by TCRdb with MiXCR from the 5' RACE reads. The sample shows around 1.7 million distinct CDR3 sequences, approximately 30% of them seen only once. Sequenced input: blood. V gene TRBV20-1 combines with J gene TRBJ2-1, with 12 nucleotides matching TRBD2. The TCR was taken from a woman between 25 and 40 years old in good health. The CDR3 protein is CSARALGLAGTAEQFF. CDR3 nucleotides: TGCAGTGCTAGAGCCCTCGGACTAGCGGGAACGGCTGAGCAGTTCTTC.